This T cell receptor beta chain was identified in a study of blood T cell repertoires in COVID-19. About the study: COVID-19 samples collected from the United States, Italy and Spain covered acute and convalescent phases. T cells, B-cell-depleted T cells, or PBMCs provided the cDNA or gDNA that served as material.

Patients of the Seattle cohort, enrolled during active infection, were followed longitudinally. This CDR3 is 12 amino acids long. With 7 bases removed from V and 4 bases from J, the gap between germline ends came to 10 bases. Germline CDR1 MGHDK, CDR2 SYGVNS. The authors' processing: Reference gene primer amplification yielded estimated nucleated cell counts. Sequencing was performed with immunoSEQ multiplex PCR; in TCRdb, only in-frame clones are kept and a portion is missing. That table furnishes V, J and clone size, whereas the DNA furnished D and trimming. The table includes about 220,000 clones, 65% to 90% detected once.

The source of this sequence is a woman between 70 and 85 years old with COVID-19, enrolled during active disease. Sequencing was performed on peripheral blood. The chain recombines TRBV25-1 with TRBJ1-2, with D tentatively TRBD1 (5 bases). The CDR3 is CASKVGAYGYTF. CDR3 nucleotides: TGTGCCAGCAAAGTAGGGGCCTATGGCTACACCTTC.